This entry lists 23 T cell receptor beta chains sequenced from one sample in a study of T cell repertoires in cytomegalovirus infection. TCRdb re-derived calls from the reads in MiXCR, one entry per CDR3 protein. The sample lists 300,000 to 400,000 distinct CDR3 sequences, 25% to 30% occurring once. The antigens these receptors bind are not known. This material consisted of cultured PBMCs, taken from culture after CMV antigen stimulation. All receptors come from a human donor in good health (CMV status not recorded). Some clones in this sample may be carry-over from other donors' samples.

In its sample, this clonotype was seen a few times. This sequence joins TRBV7-2 and TRBJ2-5; D remains ambiguous. Germline V CDR1 and CDR2: SGHTA, FQGNSA. V dropped 1 base and J dropped 10 bases, with 16 bases sitting between them. CDR3 length: 14 residues. CDR3: CASSLEVGKRGQYF. CDR3 bases: TGTGCCAGCAGCTTAGAGGTGGGGAAGAGAGGCCAGTACTTC. Full variable domain (missing parts from reference TRBV7-2 and TRBJ2-5): GAGVSQSPSNKVTEKGKDVELRCDPISGHTALYWYRQSLGQGLEFLIYFQGNSAPDKSGLPSDRFSAERTGGSVSTLTIQRTQQEDSAVYLCASSLEVGKRGQYFGPGTRLLVL.

The chain uses TRBV4-1 and TRBJ2-7; TRBD1 or TRBD2 may be the D gene (5 bases each). The CDR3 has 15 amino acids. Germline assignment: CDR1 MGHRA and CDR2 YSYEKL. V lost 1 base to trimming and J lost 0 bases, with 10 bases between them. The CDR3 region is CASSQVSGASYEQYF. DNA of the CDR3: TGCGCCAGCAGCCAAGTCTCCGGGGCCTCCTACGAGCAGTACTTC.

There are a few counts of this clonotype. The chain links TRBV11-2 to TRBJ1-1; 11 positions agree with TRBD1. Trimming took 1 base from V and 4 from J; bases not matched to a gene: 5. The CDR3 is 16 residues long. Germline lookup yields CDR1 SGHAT and CDR2 FQNNGV. CDR3 in DNA: TGTGCCAGCAGCTTAGGGACAGGGGGCTTGGGCACTGAAGCTTTCTTT. Protein product: CASSLGTGGLGTEAFF. Full variable domain (outside the CDR3, taken from reference TRBV11-2 and TRBJ1-1): EAGVAQSPRYKIIEKRQSVAFWCNPISGHATLYWYQQILGQGPKLLIQFQNNGVVDDSQLPKDRFSAERLKGVDSTLKIQPAKLEDSAVYLCASSLGTGGLGTEAFFGQGTRLTVV.

This rearrangement joins TRBV19 to TRBJ2-1; 10 bases are shared with TRBD2. Germline V gene data show CDR1 as LNHDA and CDR2 as SQIVND (reference sequence). V lost 0 bases, J lost 4 bases, and 9 bases stayed unmatched. This CDR3 contains 18 residues. CDR3 sequence: CASSIDSRGLATYNEQFF. CDR3 bases: TGTGCCAGTAGTATAGACAGCAGGGGACTAGCGACTTACAATGAGCAGTTCTTC.

The V and J genes are TRBV24-1 and TRBJ1-1, with D possibly TRBD1 on 6 matching bases. This CDR3 spans 14 amino acids. V lost 7 bases and J lost 1, with 12 bases in between. Germline loops: CDR1 KGHDR, CDR2 SFDVKD. CDR3 amino acids: CATRAGERNTEAFF. The CDR3 DNA is TGTGCCACCAGAGCAGGGGAGAGGAACACTGAAGCTTTCTTT.

This clonotype was counted a single time. This chain joins TRBV30 and TRBJ1-1; possible D gene TRBD1, 5 bases. V was clipped by 4 bases and J by 3 bases, with 27 bases between them. Germline values: CDR1 GTSNPN, CDR2 SVGIG (reference sequence). This CDR3 contains 18 residues. The CDR3 DNA reads TGTGCCTGGAATAGTCTAATGGGTGACTTTCAAGGGGACACTGAAGCTTTCTTT. Amino acids: CAWNSLMGDFQGDTEAFF. The full variable domain, rest sourced from reference TRBV30 and TRBJ1-1, is SQTIHQWPATLVQPVGSPLSLECTVEGTSNPNLYWYRQAAGRGLQLLFYSVGIGQISSEVPQNLSASRPQDRQFILSSKKLLLSDSGFYLCAWNSLMGDFQGDTEAFFGQGTRLTVV.

This clonotype has a count of ten or more. This chain joins TRBV11-1 and TRBJ2-1; 7 bases agree with TRBD2. Germline V gene data show CDR1 as SGHAT and CDR2 as FQDESV (reference sequence). The CDR3 runs 18 residues. V gave up 1 base and J gave up 4 bases; unmatched junction bases: 13. The CDR3 DNA is TGTGCCAGCAGCTTAGGTAGGTCTAGGTCTAGCGGATACAATGAGCAGTTCTTC. Amino acid sequence: CASSLGRSRSSGYNEQFF. The entire variable domain, with the rest obtained from reference TRBV11-1 and TRBJ2-1, is as follows: EAEVAQSPRYKITEKSQAVAFWCDPISGHATLYWYRQILGQGPELLVQFQDESVVDDSQLPKDRFSAERLKGVDSTLKIQPAELGDSAMYLCASSLGRSRSSGYNEQFFGPGTRLTVL.

This clonotype occurred many times. CDR3 loop: CASSLSQGNEKLFF. Written as DNA, the CDR3 is TGTGCCAGCAGCTTGTCACAGGGTAATGAAAAACTGTTTTTT. V and J are TRBV7-9 and TRBJ1-4; the D gene is possibly TRBD1 (6 bases). Germline lookup yields CDR1 SEHNR and CDR2 FQNEAQ (reference sequence). Trimming shortened V by 3 bases and J by 4 bases, and 9 bases separated the two germline ends. This CDR3 has 14 residues.

This clonotype was recorded many times. J is TRBJ1-6 and V is TRBV7-6, with 8 bases aligning to TRBD1. V was clipped by 3 bases and J by 8 bases; unmatched bases: 12. Germline CDR1 SGHVS, CDR2 FNYEAQ. The CDR3 runs to 17 residues. The CDR3 is CASSLGTGLQKDSPLHF. CDR3 bases: TGTGCCAGCAGCTTGGGGACAGGACTACAGAAGGATTCACCCCTCCACTTT. The full variable domain, completed using reference TRBV7-6 and TRBJ1-6, is GAGVSQSPRYKVTKRGQDVALRCDPISGHVSLYWYRQALGQGPEFLTYFNYEAQQDKSGLPNDRFSAERPEGSISTLTIQRTEQRDSAMYRCASSLGTGLQKDSPLHFGNGTRLTVT.

This clonotype has at least ten counts. The V and J genes are TRBV7-2 and TRBJ2-1; 9 bases match TRBD1. Germline-derived CDR1 and CDR2 are SGHTA and FQGNSA. The CDR3 extends over 16 amino acids. V dropped 0 bases and J dropped 4; count of bases not matched to a gene: 4. Here the CDR3 DNA reads TGTGCCAGCAGCTTAGCCGGGACAGGGTGGTACAATGAGCAGTTCTTC. Translation: CASSLAGTGWYNEQFF.

The chain uses TRBV28 and TRBJ1-2, with 9 bases aligning to TRBD1. The CDR3 covers 14 residues. Germline CDR1 MDHEN, CDR2 SYDVKM. V gave up 5 bases and J gave up 4 bases; unmatched junction bases: 5. CDR3 sequence (DNA): TGTGCCAGCAGTGGGGACAGGGAGGGCTATGGCTACACCTTC. Its translation is CASSGDREGYGYTF.

Concerning this clonotype: The junction departs from germline at one end; a sequencing error may be responsible. The chain employs TRBV6-2 or TRBV6-3 and TRBJ2-1; 10 positions agree with TRBD2. The CDR3 consists of 16 residues. Germline V gene lookup returns CDR1 MNHEY and CDR2 SVGEGT. In DNA, the CDR3 is TGTGCCAGCAGTAACTCCGGGACTAGCGTCTACAATGAGCAGTTCTTC. Translated, it gives CASSNSGTSVYNEQFF.

The chain employs TRBV27 and TRBJ1-6, with TRBD1 identical over 7 bases. The CDR3 spans 19 residues. Germline assignment: CDR1 MNHEY and CDR2 SMNVEV (reference sequence). V lost 0 bases and J lost 1; bases outside the gene matches: 9. CDR3 region: CASSLSRGAGGSYNSPLHF. The DNA for the CDR3 is TGTGCCAGCAGTTTATCAAGGGGGGCAGGGGGTTCCTATAATTCACCCCTCCACTTT.

In this sample, this clonotype turned up a few times. The rearrangement uses TRBV7-6 and TRBJ2-4, with TRBD1 identical over 7 bases. The CDR3 totals 14 residues. From germline, CDR1 is SGHVS and CDR2 FNYEAQ. The V gene end was trimmed by 5 bases and the J gene end by 8 bases; junction bases not matched to a gene: 9. CDR3 protein: CASSVTGVLDIQYF. The CDR3 coding sequence is TGTGCCAGCAGCGTTACAGGGGTGTTGGACATTCAGTACTTC. Combining the CDR3 with reference TRBV7-6 and TRBJ2-4 gives the whole variable domain GAGVSQSPRYKVTKRGQDVALRCDPISGHVSLYWYRQALGQGPEFLTYFNYEAQQDKSGLPNDRFSAERPEGSISTLTIQRTEQRDSAMYRCASSVTGVLDIQYFGAGTRLSVL.

The V call is TRBV27, the J call TRBJ2-2; the match to TRBD2 covers 8 bases. The germline V gene has CDR1 MNHEY and CDR2 SMNVEV (reference sequence). Losses at the gene ends were 3 bases for V and 1 base for J; bases not matched to a gene: 4. The CDR3 extends over 16 amino acids. The CDR3 DNA is TGTGCCAGCAGTTTCGGCAGCGGGGGGAACACCGGGGAGCTGTTTTTT. As protein: CASSFGSGGNTGELFF.

V and J are TRBV28 and TRBJ1-2, with TRBD1 matching 8 bases. The CDR3 has 13 amino acids. V lost 5 bases and J lost 7; bases outside the gene matches: 6. CDR1 MDHEN and CDR2 SYDVKM come from the germline V gene. This CDR3 is CASSRQGTGGYTF. CDR3 DNA sequence: TGTGCCAGCAGTAGACAGGGGACGGGTGGCTACACCTTC.

This sequence joins TRBV19 and TRBJ2-1; D might be TRBD1 (5 bases). This CDR3 region has 12 residues. Trimming pared 4 bases from V and 8 bases from J, leaving 9 bases between. The germline CDR1 and CDR2 sequences are LNHDA and SQIVND (reference sequence). The CDR3 is CASSTQGYEQFF. Written as DNA, the CDR3 is TGTGCCAGTAGTACCCAGGGTTATGAGCAGTTCTTC.

This clonotype was seen a few times. This chain connects TRBV4-1 to TRBJ2-5; D not resolved. This CDR3 has 14 amino acids. Per the germline V gene, CDR1 is MGHRA and CDR2 is YSYEKL. V lost 0 bases and J lost 1, with 6 bases in between. The CDR3 DNA follows: TGCGCCAGCAGCCAAGATTCTAGCCAAGAGACCCAGTACTTC. Its protein product is CASSQDSSQETQYF.

In its sample, this clonotype was seen a few times. The genes are TRBV12-3 or TRBV12-4 and TRBJ1-1; the D gene is possibly TRBD1 (5 bases). Trimming shortened V by 6 bases and J by 0 bases, and 17 bases separated the two germline ends. This CDR3 contains 16 residues. CDR3 sequence: CASSPRRGAMNTEAFF. The CDR3 coding sequence is TGTGCCAGCAGCCCCCGCCGAGGGGCAATGAACACTGAAGCTTTCTTT.

The gene calls are TRBV10-2 and TRBJ1-5, with D perhaps TRBD1 (5 bases). The CDR3 consists of 15 residues. Germline CDR1 and CDR2: WSHSY and SAAADI. Trimming cost V 1 base and J 0 bases, with 7 bases left between them. The CDR3 DNA is TGCGCCAGCAGTGAGTGGGGGGGTAGCAATCAGCCCCAGCATTTT. It specifies CASSEWGGSNQPQHF.

The sample holds a few counts of this clonotype. This chain uses TRBV6-5 with TRBJ2-1; 9 nucleotides agree with TRBD1. This CDR3 is 13 amino acids long. V lost 10 bases to trimming and J lost 8 bases; unmatched junction nucleotides: 9. Germline-derived CDR1 and CDR2 are MNHEY and SVGAGI. The CDR3 DNA sequence: TGTGCCACTCTAATATGGACAGGGGATGAGCAGTTCTTC. It encodes CATLIWTGDEQFF.

The chain combines TRBV12-3 or TRBV12-4 with TRBJ2-7, with D hard to call. V dropped 7 bases and J dropped 2 bases, with 18 bases sitting between them. The CDR3 sequence is 15 residues long. CDR3 DNA: TGTGCCAGCATGGGTGGCGGACGGCTGACCTACGAGCAGTACTTC. Encoded protein: CASMGGGRLTYEQYF.

The chain employs TRBV6-5 and TRBJ2-2; the D gene is possibly TRBD1 (5 bases). This CDR3 is built from 13 residues. Germline V CDR1 and CDR2: MNHEY, SVGAGI. The V end was cut by 8 bases, the J end by 2 bases, with 9 bases between. The CDR3 reads CASGHFNTGELFF. The CDR3 region has the DNA TGTGCCAGCGGACATTTTAACACCGGGGAGCTGTTTTTT.